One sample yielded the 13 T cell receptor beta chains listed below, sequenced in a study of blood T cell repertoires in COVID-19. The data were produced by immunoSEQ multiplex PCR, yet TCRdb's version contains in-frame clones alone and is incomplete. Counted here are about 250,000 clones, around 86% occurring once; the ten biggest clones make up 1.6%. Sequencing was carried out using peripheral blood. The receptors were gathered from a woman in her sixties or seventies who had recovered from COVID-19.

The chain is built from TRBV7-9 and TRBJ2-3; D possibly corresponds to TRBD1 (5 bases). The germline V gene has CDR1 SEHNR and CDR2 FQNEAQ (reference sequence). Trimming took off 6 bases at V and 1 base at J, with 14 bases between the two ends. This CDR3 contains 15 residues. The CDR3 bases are TGTGCCAGCAGGCCAGCCACGACAGGCACAGATACGCAGTATTTT. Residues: CASRPATTGTDTQYF.

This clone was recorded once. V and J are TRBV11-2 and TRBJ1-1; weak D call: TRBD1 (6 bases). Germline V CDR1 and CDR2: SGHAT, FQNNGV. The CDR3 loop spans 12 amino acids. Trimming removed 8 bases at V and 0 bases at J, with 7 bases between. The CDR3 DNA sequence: TGTGCCAGCGGGACATTGAACACTGAAGCTTTCTTT. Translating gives CASGTLNTEAFF.

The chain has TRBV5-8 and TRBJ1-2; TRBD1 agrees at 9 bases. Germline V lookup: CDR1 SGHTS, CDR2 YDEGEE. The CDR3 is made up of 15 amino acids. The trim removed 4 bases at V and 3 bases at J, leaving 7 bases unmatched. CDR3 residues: CASSPPTGGHYGYTF. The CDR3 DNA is TGTGCCAGCAGCCCCCCGACAGGGGGGCACTATGGCTACACCTTC.

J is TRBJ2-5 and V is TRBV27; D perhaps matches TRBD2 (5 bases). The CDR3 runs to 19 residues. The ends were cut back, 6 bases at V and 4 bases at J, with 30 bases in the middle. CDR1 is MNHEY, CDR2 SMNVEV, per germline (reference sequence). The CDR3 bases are TGTGCCAGCAGCAAAAGAATATGGAATAGCGTGGGCGTTGGAGAGACCCAGTACTTC. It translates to CASSKRIWNSVGVGETQYF.

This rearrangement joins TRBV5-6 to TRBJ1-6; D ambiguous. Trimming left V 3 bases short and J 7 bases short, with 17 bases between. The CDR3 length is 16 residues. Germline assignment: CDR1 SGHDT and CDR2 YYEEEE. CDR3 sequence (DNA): TGTGCCAGCAGCTATCTCAGTCCGTCGGGAAATTCACCCCTCCACTTT. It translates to CASSYLSPSGNSPLHF.

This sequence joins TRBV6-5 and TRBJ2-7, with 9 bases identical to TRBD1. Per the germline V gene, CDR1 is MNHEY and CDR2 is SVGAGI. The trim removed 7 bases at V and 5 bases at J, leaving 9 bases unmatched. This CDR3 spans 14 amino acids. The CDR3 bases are TGTGCCAGCACCCAGGGGGACAGGGCCCACGAGCAGTACTTC. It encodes CASTQGDRAHEQYF.

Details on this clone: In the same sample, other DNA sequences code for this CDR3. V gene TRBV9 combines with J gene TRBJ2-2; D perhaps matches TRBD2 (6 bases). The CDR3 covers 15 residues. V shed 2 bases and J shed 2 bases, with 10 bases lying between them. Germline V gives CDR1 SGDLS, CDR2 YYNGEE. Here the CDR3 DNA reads TGTGCCAGCAGCGTTAGCGGAGCAAACACCGGGGAGCTGTTTTTT. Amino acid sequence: CASSVSGANTGELFF.

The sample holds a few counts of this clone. The CDR3 coding sequence is TGCGCCAGCAGACCCGGGACTAGCGACGCCTTTGAGCAGTTCTTC. Amino acids: CASRPGTSDAFEQFF. The chain employs TRBV4-1 and TRBJ2-1; 10 nucleotides align to TRBD2. The junction had 11 bases not matched to a gene; V was cut back by 6 bases and J by 9 bases. Germline CDR1 is MGHRA and CDR2 is YSYEKL. This CDR3 is built from 15 residues.

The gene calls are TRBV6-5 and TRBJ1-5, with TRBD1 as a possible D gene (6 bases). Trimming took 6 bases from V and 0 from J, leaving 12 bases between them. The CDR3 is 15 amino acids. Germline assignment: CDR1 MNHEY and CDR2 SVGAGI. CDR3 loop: CASSFRTDSNQPQHF. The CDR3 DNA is TGTGCCAGCAGCTTCCGGACAGATAGCAATCAGCCCCAGCATTTT.

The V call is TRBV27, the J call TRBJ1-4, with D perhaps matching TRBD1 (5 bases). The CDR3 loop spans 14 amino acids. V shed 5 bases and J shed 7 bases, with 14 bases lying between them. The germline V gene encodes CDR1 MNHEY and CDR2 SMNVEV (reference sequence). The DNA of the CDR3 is TGTGCCAGCAGTGGGAGGGGTAAAAGTGAAAAACTGTTTTTT. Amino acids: CASSGRGKSEKLFF. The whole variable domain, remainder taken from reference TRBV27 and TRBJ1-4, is EAQVTQNPRYLITVTGKKLTVTCSQNMNHEYMSWYRQDPGLGLRQIYYSMNVEVTDKGDVPEGYKVSRKEKRNFPLILESPSPNQTSLYFCASSGRGKSEKLFFGSGTQLSVL.

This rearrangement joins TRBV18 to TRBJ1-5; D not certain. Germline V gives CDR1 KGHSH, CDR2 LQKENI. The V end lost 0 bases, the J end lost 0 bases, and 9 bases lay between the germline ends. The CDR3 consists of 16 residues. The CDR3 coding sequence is TGTGCCAGCTCACCACCAGGACTTCCTAGCAATCAGCCCCAGCATTTT. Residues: CASSPPGLPSNQPQHF.

CDR3 nucleotides: TGCGCCAGCAGTCCCGGGACAGGGGGTTTCGGTGAAAAACTGTTTTTT. Amino acid sequence: CASSPGTGGFGEKLFF. The gene calls are TRBV4-1 and TRBJ1-4; 11 bases agree with TRBD1. V gave up 6 bases and J gave up 7 bases; unmatched junction bases: 10. The CDR3 extends over 16 amino acids. Germline V lookup: CDR1 MGHRA, CDR2 YSYEKL.

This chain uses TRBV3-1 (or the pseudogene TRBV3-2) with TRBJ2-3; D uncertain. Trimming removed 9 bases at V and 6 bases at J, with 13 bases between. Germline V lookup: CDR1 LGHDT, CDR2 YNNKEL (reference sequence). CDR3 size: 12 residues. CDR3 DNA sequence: TGTGCCAGTCAGGCTGACCACGATACGCAGTATTTT. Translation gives CASQADHDTQYF.